The rows below give T cell receptor beta chains drawn from one sample of a study of blood T cell repertoires in COVID-19. Data came from immunoSEQ multiplex PCR; TCRdb stores just in-frame clones and leaves some out. Of around 140,000 clones in the sample, about 80% were seen once. Sequenced input: PBMCs or T cells enriched from blood (not recorded which). The source of these receptors is a woman between 45 and 60 years old who had recovered from COVID-19. CDR3s include the opening cysteine and the closing phenylalanine or tryptophan. Each record gives: clone size, J gene, V gene, D gene, CDR3 protein, CDR3 DNA. D genes are given only for firm matches. Size is omitted from some rows. Given values are once, few, many or a class for expanded clones.

clone_size: -
j_call: TRBJ1-1
v_call: TRBV18
d_call: -
cdr3_aa: CASSSRQTMNTEAFF
cdr3_nt: TGTGCCAGCTCATCACGACAGACGATGAACACTGAAGCTTTCTTT

clone_size: few
j_call: TRBJ1-5
v_call: TRBV19
d_call: -
cdr3_aa: CASSIALTQGSQPQHF
cdr3_nt: TGTGCCAGTAGTATAGCATTGACCCAAGGGAGCCAGCCCCAGCATTTT

clone_size: -
j_call: TRBJ2-3
v_call: TRBV2
d_call: TRBD2
cdr3_aa: CASSLVAGGTQYF
cdr3_nt: TGTGCCAGCAGTCTCGTAGCGGGGGGCACGCAGTATTTT

clone_size: -
j_call: TRBJ1-4
v_call: TRBV11-1
d_call: -
cdr3_aa: CASSSAGTIEKLFF
cdr3_nt: TGTGCCAGCAGCTCGGCCGGGACTATTGAAAAACTGTTTTTT

clone_size: -
j_call: TRBJ2-2
v_call: TRBV5-1
d_call: -
cdr3_aa: CASSLDSLTGELFF
cdr3_nt: TGCGCCAGCAGCTTAGACAGCCTCACCGGGGAGCTGTTTTTT

clone_size: -
j_call: TRBJ2-7
v_call: TRBV5-6
d_call: TRBD1
cdr3_aa: CASSLVTSGQRLYEQYF
cdr3_nt: TGTGCCAGCAGCTTGGTAACATCGGGACAGCGTCTTTACGAGCAGTACTTC

clone_size: -
j_call: TRBJ1-4
v_call: TRBV3-1/TRBV3-2
d_call: TRBD1
cdr3_aa: CASSHLGQGYEKLFF
cdr3_nt: TGTGCCAGCAGCCACCTTGGACAGGGATATGAAAAACTGTTTTTT

clone_size: -
j_call: TRBJ2-1
v_call: TRBV6-5
d_call: TRBD2
cdr3_aa: CASSLLAGGTNEQFF
cdr3_nt: TGTGCCAGCAGTTTACTAGCGGGGGGGACGAATGAGCAGTTCTTC

clone_size: -
j_call: TRBJ2-7
v_call: TRBV7-9
d_call: -
cdr3_aa: CASSLGNYLWQYF
cdr3_nt: TGTGCCAGCAGCTTAGGAAATTACCTATGGCAGTACTTC

clone_size: -
j_call: TRBJ1-2
v_call: TRBV5-4
d_call: -
cdr3_aa: CASSLALSGYTF
cdr3_nt: TGTGCCAGCAGCTTGGCCCTGTCGGGCTACACCTTC

clone_size: -
j_call: TRBJ1-6
v_call: TRBV6-5
d_call: -
cdr3_aa: CASSRLGDRNSPLHF
cdr3_nt: TGTGCCAGCAGCCGTCTAGGGGATCGGAATTCACCCCTCCACTTT

clone_size: -
j_call: TRBJ2-3
v_call: TRBV6-5
d_call: TRBD2
cdr3_aa: CASSYFAGDTDTQYF
cdr3_nt: TGTGCCAGCAGTTACTTTGCGGGGGACACAGATACGCAGTATTTT

clone_size: -
j_call: TRBJ2-1
v_call: TRBV6-5
d_call: TRBD2
cdr3_aa: CASTLRGENEQFF
cdr3_nt: TGTGCCAGCACCCTACGGGGGGAAAATGAGCAGTTCTTC

clone_size: -
j_call: TRBJ2-2
v_call: TRBV5-1
d_call: TRBD2
cdr3_aa: CASSLAVAGVLTGELFF
cdr3_nt: TGCGCCAGCAGCTTGGCCGTAGCGGGGGTCCTAACCGGGGAGCTGTTTTTT

clone_size: -
j_call: TRBJ2-2
v_call: TRBV9
d_call: -
cdr3_aa: CASSVEGRGTGELFF
cdr3_nt: TGTGCCAGCAGCGTAGAGGGCAGGGGAACCGGGGAGCTGTTTTTT

clone_size: few
j_call: TRBJ1-1
v_call: TRBV6-4
d_call: -
cdr3_aa: CASSEDGEGNTEAFF
cdr3_nt: TGTGCCAGCAGTGAAGATGGGGAGGGTAACACTGAAGCTTTCTTT

clone_size: -
j_call: TRBJ1-1
v_call: TRBV7-2
d_call: TRBD1
cdr3_aa: CASSSHRGTEAFF
cdr3_nt: TGTGCCAGCAGCTCGCACAGGGGCACTGAAGCTTTCTTT

clone_size: few
j_call: TRBJ1-1
v_call: TRBV28
d_call: -
cdr3_aa: CASGQMNTEAFF
cdr3_nt: TGTGCCAGCGGACAGATGAACACTGAAGCTTTCTTT

clone_size: -
j_call: TRBJ2-2
v_call: TRBV7-2
d_call: -
cdr3_aa: CASSFQTSPGELFF
cdr3_nt: TGTGCCAGCAGCTTTCAGACATCCCCCGGGGAGCTGTTTTTT